In this sample, the clone carrying this T cell receptor beta chain turned up a few times. The target antigen is unknown. MiXCR was run by TCRdb on the reads, yielding one entry per CDR3 protein. This sample yields approximately 910,000 distinct CDR3 sequences, of which 31% are seen a single time; around 15% belongs to the top ten. The data stem from a study of T cell repertoires in cytomegalovirus infection. Study-wide context: Recently identified HLA-C-restricted CMV epitopes were used, and well-studied HLA-B-restricted CMV epitopes were used as well.

This TCR came from a human donor in good health (CMV status not recorded). Some clones in this sample may be carry-over from other donors' samples. The sample consisted of cultured CD8+ T cells from PBMCs, taken from culture after CMV antigen stimulation.

CDR3 loop: CASSGRKAFF. The CDR3 nucleotides read TGTGCCAGCAGCGGAAGGAAAGCTTTCTTT. The V call is TRBV2, the J call TRBJ1-1; D is unresolved. This CDR3 comprises 10 residues. V gave up 6 bases and J gave up 9 bases, with 8 bases separating them. The germline V gene encodes CDR1 SNHLY and CDR2 FYNNEI.